This is a list of T cell receptor beta chains from one sample in a study of cytomegalovirus exposure and HLA in healthy donors. Sequenced by immunoSEQ multiplex PCR; TCRdb stores in-frame clones only, minus some. The sample yields fewer than 250,000 clones, approximately 80% seen once. The sequenced sample consisted of PBMCs. The receptors were sampled from a man younger than 40 in good health and CMV-seronegative. Each CDR3 is given with its conserved first and last residue. Fields, in order: clone size, J gene, V gene, D gene, CDR3 protein, CDR3 DNA. A D gene is named only where the DNA matches it firmly. Rows may omit the clone size; those that give it use once, few, many or a size class.

abundance: .
j_gene: TRBJ2-7
v_gene: TRBV27
d_gene: .
CDR3aa: CASRFRDSSSYEQYF
CDR3nt: TGTGCCAGCAGGTTCAGGGATTCGAGTTCCTACGAGCAGTACTTC

abundance: .
j_gene: TRBJ1-5
v_gene: TRBV28
d_gene: TRBD1
CDR3aa: CASSLPAGTGIGSNQPQHF
CDR3nt: TGTGCCAGCAGTTTACCCGCCGGGACAGGGATTGGGAGCAATCAGCCCCAGCATTTT

abundance: once
j_gene: TRBJ1-5
v_gene: TRBV16
d_gene: .
CDR3aa: CASSRTVLSNQPQHF
CDR3nt: TGTGCCAGCAGCAGGACAGTTCTTAGCAATCAGCCCCAGCATTTT

abundance: .
j_gene: TRBJ2-1
v_gene: TRBV28
d_gene: TRBD1
CDR3aa: CASSLTGAKEQFF
CDR3nt: TGTGCCAGCAGTTTAACAGGGGCTAAGGAGCAGTTCTTC

abundance: .
j_gene: TRBJ2-1
v_gene: TRBV4-3
d_gene: TRBD2
CDR3aa: CASSQESGLAGPRVF
CDR3nt: TGCGCCAGCAGCCAAGAATCCGGACTAGCGGGGCCTCGGGTCTTC

abundance: .
j_gene: TRBJ2-3
v_gene: TRBV5-8
d_gene: .
CDR3aa: CASRKTGETDTQYF
CDR3nt: TGTGCCAGCAGAAAGACAGGAGAAACAGATACGCAGTATTTT

abundance: once
j_gene: TRBJ2-2
v_gene: TRBV6-6
d_gene: .
CDR3aa: CASSPRTMYGELFF
CDR3nt: TGTGCCAGCAGTCCCCGGACTATGTACGGGGAGCTGTTTTTT

abundance: .
j_gene: TRBJ2-5
v_gene: TRBV10-3
d_gene: TRBD1
CDR3aa: CAIRDRGLETQYF
CDR3nt: TGTGCCATCAGAGACAGGGGGCTGGAGACCCAGTACTTC

abundance: few
j_gene: TRBJ2-1
v_gene: TRBV5-4
d_gene: TRBD1
CDR3aa: CASSPGTGVNEQFF
CDR3nt: TGTGCCAGCAGCCCAGGGACAGGGGTCAATGAGCAGTTCTTC

abundance: few
j_gene: TRBJ2-3
v_gene: TRBV6-6
d_gene: .
CDR3aa: CASRGDIWAPDTQYF
CDR3nt: TGTGCCAGCAGGGGGGACATCTGGGCCCCAGATACGCAGTATTTT

abundance: once
j_gene: TRBJ1-1
v_gene: TRBV28
d_gene: TRBD1
CDR3aa: CASSVLQGMNTEAFF
CDR3nt: TGTGCCAGCAGTGTTTTACAGGGGATGAACACTGAAGCTTTCTTT

abundance: .
j_gene: TRBJ2-7
v_gene: TRBV5-1
d_gene: .
CDR3aa: CASSAGGTPPHEQYF
CDR3nt: TGCGCCAGCAGCGCGGGCGGGACTCCCCCCCACGAGCAGTACTTC

abundance: .
j_gene: TRBJ1-2
v_gene: TRBV7-9
d_gene: .
CDR3aa: CASSLNGPGEASNYGYTF
CDR3nt: TGTGCCAGCAGCTTAAATGGGCCAGGGGAAGCGTCTAACTATGGCTACACCTTC

abundance: .
j_gene: TRBJ2-6
v_gene: TRBV6-5
d_gene: .
CDR3aa: CASTYRSSGASVLTF
CDR3nt: TGTGCCAGCACCTACAGGTCCTCTGGGGCCAGCGTCCTGACTTTC

abundance: .
j_gene: TRBJ2-7
v_gene: TRBV7-2
d_gene: .
CDR3aa: CASSPAGEQYF
CDR3nt: TGTGCCAGCTCCCCTGCCGGGGAGCAGTACTTC

abundance: .
j_gene: TRBJ2-3
v_gene: TRBV7-9
d_gene: .
CDR3aa: CASALGGQDTQYF
CDR3nt: TGTGCCAGCGCATTGGGGGGGCAAGATACGCAGTATTTT

abundance: once
j_gene: TRBJ2-5
v_gene: TRBV5-1
d_gene: .
CDR3aa: CASSFDLGAQGTQYF
CDR3nt: TGCGCCAGCAGCTTTGACCTGGGGGCTCAAGGGACCCAGTACTTC

abundance: .
j_gene: TRBJ1-4
v_gene: TRBV4-1
d_gene: .
CDR3aa: CVSSQDLTVFGEKLFF
CDR3nt: TGCGTCAGCAGCCAAGATCTGACGGTCTTCGGGGAAAAACTGTTTTTT

abundance: once
j_gene: TRBJ2-2
v_gene: TRBV4-1
d_gene: TRBD2
CDR3aa: CASSQDGGRLAGGYGELFF
CDR3nt: TGCGCCAGCAGCCAAGATGGGGGTCGACTAGCGGGGGGCTACGGGGAGCTGTTTTTT

abundance: .
j_gene: TRBJ1-5
v_gene: TRBV28
d_gene: .
CDR3aa: CASARQAGNQPQHF
CDR3nt: TGTGCCAGCGCCAGACAGGCGGGCAATCAGCCCCAGCATTTT

abundance: .
j_gene: TRBJ1-3
v_gene: TRBV6-5
d_gene: .
CDR3aa: CASSQQGYSGNTIYF
CDR3nt: TGTGCCAGCAGTCAACAGGGTTACTCTGGAAACACCATATATTTT

abundance: .
j_gene: TRBJ2-3
v_gene: TRBV28
d_gene: .
CDR3aa: CASSLQGAGTDTQYF
CDR3nt: TGTGCCAGCAGTTTACAAGGGGCAGGCACAGATACGCAGTATTTT

abundance: .
j_gene: TRBJ1-5
v_gene: TRBV9
d_gene: .
CDR3aa: CASSGGQGPNQPQHF
CDR3nt: TGTGCCAGCAGCGGGGGACAAGGGCCCAATCAGCCCCAGCATTTT

abundance: .
j_gene: TRBJ2-2
v_gene: TRBV19
d_gene: .
CDR3aa: CASSIMDWTGELFF
CDR3nt: TGTGCCAGTAGTATCATGGACTGGACCGGGGAGCTGTTTTTT

abundance: .
j_gene: TRBJ2-3
v_gene: TRBV9
d_gene: TRBD2
CDR3aa: CASSHQIRGGGSTDTQYF
CDR3nt: TGTGCCAGCAGCCACCAGATCCGCGGGGGGGGAAGCACAGATACGCAGTATTTT

abundance: .
j_gene: TRBJ1-1
v_gene: TRBV27
d_gene: TRBD1
CDR3aa: CASSLRDRANTEAFF
CDR3nt: TGTGCCAGCAGTCTCCGGGACAGGGCGAACACTGAAGCTTTCTTT

abundance: few
j_gene: TRBJ1-6
v_gene: TRBV6-5
d_gene: .
CDR3aa: CASSRTPGTLLHF
CDR3nt: TGTGCCAGCAGCCGAACCCCGGGAACACTTCTCCACTTT

abundance: .
j_gene: TRBJ2-1
v_gene: TRBV7-9
d_gene: TRBD2
CDR3aa: CASSPFGGGSYNEQFF
CDR3nt: TGTGCCAGCAGCCCCTTTGGGGGGGGGTCCTACAATGAGCAGTTCTTC

abundance: once
j_gene: TRBJ1-5
v_gene: TRBV19
d_gene: TRBD1
CDR3aa: CASRPGGQPQHF
CDR3nt: TGTGCCAGTAGACCAGGGGGTCAGCCCCAGCATTTT

abundance: .
j_gene: TRBJ1-3
v_gene: TRBV15
d_gene: TRBD1
CDR3aa: CATSRGTASGNTIYF
CDR3nt: TGTGCCACCAGCCGTGGGACAGCCTCTGGAAACACCATATATTTT

abundance: .
j_gene: TRBJ1-2
v_gene: TRBV4-2
d_gene: TRBD1
CDR3aa: CASSRGQGAGIGYTF
CDR3nt: TGTGCCAGCAGCCGGGGACAGGGGGCGGGCATCGGCTACACCTTC

abundance: .
j_gene: TRBJ2-7
v_gene: TRBV7-3
d_gene: .
CDR3aa: CASSIGTDSRDEQYF
CDR3nt: TGTGCCAGCAGCATTGGAACGGACTCAAGGGACGAGCAGTACTTC

abundance: once
j_gene: TRBJ2-7
v_gene: TRBV5-1
d_gene: TRBD2
CDR3aa: CASSLANGGFREQYF
CDR3nt: TGCGCCAGCAGCTTGGCCAACGGGGGGTTTCGGGAGCAGTACTTC

abundance: once
j_gene: TRBJ2-3
v_gene: TRBV28
d_gene: .
CDR3aa: CASSRTAGGPTDTQYF
CDR3nt: TGTGCCAGCAGCCGAACGGCAGGAGGCCCCACAGATACGCAGTATTTT

abundance: .
j_gene: TRBJ1-5
v_gene: TRBV6-1
d_gene: .
CDR3aa: CASSESPTQPQHF
CDR3nt: TGTGCCAGCAGTGAAAGCCCTACGCAGCCCCAGCATTTT

abundance: .
j_gene: TRBJ2-1
v_gene: TRBV4-1
d_gene: TRBD2
CDR3aa: CASSPIPGGNEQFF
CDR3nt: TGCGCCAGCAGCCCCATTCCCGGGGGGAATGAGCAGTTCTTC

abundance: .
j_gene: TRBJ1-6
v_gene: TRBV6-5
d_gene: .
CDR3aa: CASSYSEVGFSPLHF
CDR3nt: TGTGCCAGCAGTTACTCGGAGGTCGGATTCTCACCCCTCCACTTT

abundance: .
j_gene: TRBJ1-5
v_gene: TRBV7-2
d_gene: .
CDR3aa: CASSARGNQPQHF
CDR3nt: TGTGCCAGCAGCGCGCGGGGCAATCAGCCCCAGCATTTT

abundance: .
j_gene: TRBJ2-3
v_gene: TRBV9
d_gene: TRBD1
CDR3aa: CASSVVGTGGIDTQYF
CDR3nt: TGTGCCAGCAGCGTAGTAGGGACAGGGGGTATAGATACGCAGTATTTT

abundance: .
j_gene: TRBJ1-2
v_gene: TRBV28
d_gene: .
CDR3aa: CASRNGGGYGYTF
CDR3nt: TGTGCCAGCAGAAACGGGGGGGGTTATGGCTACACCTTC

abundance: .
j_gene: TRBJ1-5
v_gene: TRBV10-3
d_gene: .
CDR3aa: CAISGTDNQPQHF
CDR3nt: TGTGCCATCAGTGGGACAGATAATCAGCCCCAGCATTTT

abundance: .
j_gene: TRBJ1-2
v_gene: TRBV19
d_gene: .
CDR3aa: CASTVSRINYGYTF
CDR3nt: TGTGCCAGTACGGTTTCCAGGATCAACTATGGCTACACCTTC

abundance: .
j_gene: TRBJ2-6
v_gene: TRBV7-3
d_gene: TRBD1
CDR3aa: CASSQTGGAYGANVLTF
CDR3nt: TGTGCCAGCAGCCAGACAGGGGGCGCTTATGGGGCCAACGTCCTGACTTTC

abundance: .
j_gene: TRBJ2-7
v_gene: TRBV13
d_gene: TRBD1
CDR3aa: CASSLGQGVRTLYEQYF
CDR3nt: TGTGCCAGCAGCTTAGGCCAGGGGGTTAGGACACTCTACGAGCAGTACTTC

abundance: few
j_gene: TRBJ1-2
v_gene: TRBV4-3
d_gene: TRBD1
CDR3aa: CASSQGKGAYGYTF
CDR3nt: TGCGCCAGCAGCCAAGGGAAGGGGGCTTATGGCTACACCTTC

abundance: few
j_gene: TRBJ2-3
v_gene: TRBV2
d_gene: TRBD2
CDR3aa: CASRRGLLAGGTDTQYF
CDR3nt: TGTGCCAGCAGGAGGGGGCTACTAGCGGGGGGCACAGATACGCAGTATTTT

abundance: .
j_gene: TRBJ2-3
v_gene: TRBV19
d_gene: .
CDR3aa: CASSIKTGRQDTQYF
CDR3nt: TGTGCCAGTAGTATCAAGACAGGTCGGCAAGATACGCAGTATTTT

abundance: few
j_gene: TRBJ1-6
v_gene: TRBV4-3
d_gene: .
CDR3aa: CASSRGEGNNSPLHF
CDR3nt: TGCGCCAGCAGCCGTGGGGAGGGGAATAATTCACCCCTCCACTTT

abundance: .
j_gene: TRBJ2-7
v_gene: TRBV15
d_gene: TRBD2
CDR3aa: CATSRDGGGSYSQQYF
CDR3nt: TGTGCCACCAGCAGAGATGGCGGGGGGTCTTATTCCCAGCAGTACTTC

abundance: once
j_gene: TRBJ1-1
v_gene: TRBV28
d_gene: .
CDR3aa: CASKQLNTEAFF
CDR3nt: TGTGCCAGCAAACAGTTGAACACTGAAGCTTTCTTT